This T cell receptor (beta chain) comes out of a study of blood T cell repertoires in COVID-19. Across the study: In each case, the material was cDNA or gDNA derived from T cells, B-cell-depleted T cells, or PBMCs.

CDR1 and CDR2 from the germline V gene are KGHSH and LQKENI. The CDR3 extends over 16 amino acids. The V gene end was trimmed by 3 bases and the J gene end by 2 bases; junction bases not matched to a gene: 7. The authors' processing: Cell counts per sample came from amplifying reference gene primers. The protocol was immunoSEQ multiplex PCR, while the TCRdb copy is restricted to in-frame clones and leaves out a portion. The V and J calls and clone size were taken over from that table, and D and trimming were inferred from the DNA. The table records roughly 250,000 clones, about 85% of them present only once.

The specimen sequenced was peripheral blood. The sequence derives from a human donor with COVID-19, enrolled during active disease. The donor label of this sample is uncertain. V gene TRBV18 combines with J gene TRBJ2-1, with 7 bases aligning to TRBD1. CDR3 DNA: TGTGCCAGCTCACCGCAAACGGGACAGACCTACAATGAGCAGTTCTTC. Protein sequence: CASSPQTGQTYNEQFF.